This T cell receptor beta chain stems from a study of CD8 T cells in ankylosing spondylitis. As regards this clonotype: The antigen remains unidentified.

Quantitative 5'-RACE was performed with molecular barcodes, and it yielded the TCR beta libraries. TCRdb itself ran the 5' RACE reads through MiXCR, one entry per CDR3 protein. The sample has approximately 200,000 distinct CDR3 sequences, over 10% seen once. Study results and limitations: Prior literature has documented some motif variants in synovial fluid and blood from reactive arthritis. Apparently characteristic of ankylosing spondylitis blood was a TCR beta motif (fewer than ten highly homologous variants). Significantly higher representation of disease-linked clones was reported for matched ankylosing spondylitis synovial fluid.

The clonotype comes from a female donor with ankylosing spondylitis or in good health (not recorded which). Sequencing was carried out using blood, either unsorted or a sorted T cell fraction (not recorded which).

CDR3 sequence reads: CASSSNRRDEQYF. As DNA, the CDR3 is TGTGCCAGCAGCTCCAACCGACGGGACGAGCAGTACTTC. The V gene is TRBV7-2, the J gene TRBJ2-7; D is unresolved. The CDR3 has 13 residues. V was pared by 4 bases and J by 5 bases, with 12 bases between. Germline V gene sequence: CDR1 SGHTA, CDR2 FQGNSA.